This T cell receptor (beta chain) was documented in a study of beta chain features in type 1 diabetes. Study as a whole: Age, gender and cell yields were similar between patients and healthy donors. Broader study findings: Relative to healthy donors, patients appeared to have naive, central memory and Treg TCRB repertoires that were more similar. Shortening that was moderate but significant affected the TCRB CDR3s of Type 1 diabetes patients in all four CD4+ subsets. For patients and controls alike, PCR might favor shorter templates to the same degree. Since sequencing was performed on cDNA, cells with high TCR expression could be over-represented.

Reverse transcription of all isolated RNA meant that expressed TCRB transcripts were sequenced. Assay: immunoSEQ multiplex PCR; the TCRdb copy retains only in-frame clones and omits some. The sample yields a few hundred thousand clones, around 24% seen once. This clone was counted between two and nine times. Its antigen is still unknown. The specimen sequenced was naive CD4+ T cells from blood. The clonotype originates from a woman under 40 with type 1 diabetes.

The chain's CDR3 is CASNLQGGSYNEQFF. The CDR3 DNA reads TGTGCCAGTAACCTACAGGGGGGCTCCTACAATGAGCAGTTCTTC. The chain couples TRBV19 to TRBJ2-1; TRBD1 matches 8 bases. The CDR3 loop spans 15 amino acids. Germline CDR1 reads LNHDA; CDR2 reads SQIVND (reference sequence). The V and J ends lost 7 bases and 0 bases, in that order; junction bases with no gene match: 5.